This entry concerns a single T cell receptor (beta chain). The data originate from a study of radiotherapy plus CTLA-4 blockade in lung cancer. Study-level background: Overall, about 19% of patients showed an objective response, while around 34% attained disease control.

Trimming took 5 bases from V and 2 from J; bases not matched to a gene: 5. Germline lookup yields CDR1 SGHTA and CDR2 FQGNSA. The CDR3 loop spans 14 amino acids. TCRdb's copy holds only in-frame clones and misses some; the assay was immunoSEQ multiplex PCR. Of some 41,000 clones listed, about two thirds are singletons. The starting material was peripheral blood, obtained from a patient treated with radiotherapy plus ipilimumab. The chain has TRBV7-2 and TRBJ1-2; 7 bases map to TRBD1. The sequence derives from a human donor with non-small cell lung cancer who had a partial response to radiotherapy plus ipilimumab. The CDR3 DNA sequence: TGTGCCAGCAGCGCTTTGACAGGGAACTATGGCTACACCTTC. Amino acid sequence: CASSALTGNYGYTF.